These 9 T cell receptor beta chains were sequenced from one sample in a study of cytomegalovirus exposure and HLA in healthy donors. Sequencing used immunoSEQ multiplex PCR; TCRdb keeps in-frame clones, though not all of them. The data show fewer than 120,000 clones, with 85% to 90% seen just once and 1.4% held by the top ten. The sample was PBMCs. The receptors derive from a woman aged 25 to 45 in good health and CMV-seropositive.

The chain combines TRBV4-1 with TRBJ1-4; TRBD1 matches 7 bases. CDR3 length equals 17 residues. Trimming at V came to 0 bases and at J to 2 bases, leaving 6 bases not matched to a gene. Germline lookup yields CDR1 MGHRA and CDR2 YSYEKL. In nucleotides, the CDR3 is TGCGCCAGCAGCCAAGATATAAGGGGGCCGACTAATGAAAAACTGTTTTTT. Translated, it gives CASSQDIRGPTNEKLFF.

This clone was detected only a few times. The chain has TRBV5-1 and TRBJ2-2; D gene ambiguous. The ends were cut back, 2 bases at V and 6 bases at J, with 8 bases in the middle. Looked up from germline, CDR1 is SGHRS and CDR2 is YFSETQ. CDR3 length: 13 amino acids. CDR3 sequence: CASSFPSPGELFF. CDR3 in DNA: TGCGCCAGCAGCTTCCCGTCCCCCGGGGAGCTGTTTTTT.

This clone is a singleton in its sample. This sequence joins TRBV19 and TRBJ2-2; D might be TRBD2 (5 bases). Trimming removed 10 bases from V and 4 bases from J, with 13 bases in between. Germline V gene lookup returns CDR1 LNHDA and CDR2 SQIVND (reference sequence). CDR3 length: 13 residues. This CDR3 reads CAIRLAPTGELFF. For the CDR3, the DNA is TGTGCCATTCGGCTAGCTCCCACCGGGGAGCTGTTTTTT.

The rearrangement joins TRBV18 to TRBJ2-1; D uncertain. Germline assignment: CDR1 KGHSH and CDR2 LQKENI. Trimming left V 0 bases short and J 6 bases short, with 12 bases between. The CDR3 has 15 amino acids. The CDR3 reads CASSPPVGLVNEQFF. In nucleotides, the CDR3 is TGTGCCAGCTCACCACCGGTAGGTCTAGTCAATGAGCAGTTCTTC.

The chain couples TRBV5-1 to TRBJ1-3; no firm D call. The V gene lost 5 bases and the J gene lost 2 bases, with 8 bases spanning the gap. Germline-derived CDR1 and CDR2 are SGHRS and YFSETQ. The CDR3 consists of 13 residues. The CDR3 region is CASSWEPGNTIYF. CDR3 in DNA: TGCGCCAGCAGTTGGGAGCCTGGAAACACCATATATTTT. The entire variable domain, with the rest obtained from reference TRBV5-1 and TRBJ1-3, is as follows: KAGVTQTPRYLIKTRGQQVTLSCSPISGHRSVSWYQQTPGQGLQFLFEYFSETQRNKGNFPGRFSGRQFSNSRSEMNVSTLELGDSALYLCASSWEPGNTIYFGEGSWLTVV.

The gene calls are TRBV6-5 and TRBJ2-7; the match to TRBD1 covers 8 bases. The CDR3 loop spans 14 amino acids. The V and J ends lost 6 bases and 2 bases, in that order; junction bases with no gene match: 6. Germline V CDR1 and CDR2: MNHEY, SVGAGI. The CDR3 DNA follows: TGTGCCAGCAGGGGGACAGGAGATACCTACGAGCAGTACTTC. Its protein is CASRGTGDTYEQYF.

V usage is TRBV7-2 and J usage is TRBJ2-3; 8 positions match TRBD2. The germline V gene has CDR1 SGHTA and CDR2 FQGNSA. V gave up 5 bases and J gave up 2 bases; unmatched junction bases: 6. This CDR3 is built from 15 residues. The CDR3 DNA reads TGTGCCAGCAGCCCAAACGGGAGGGCCACAGATACGCAGTATTTT. Protein: CASSPNGRATDTQYF.

The V gene is TRBV4-1, the J gene TRBJ2-7; D gene ambiguous. CDR3 length: 16 residues. Germline V lookup: CDR1 MGHRA, CDR2 YSYEKL. Deletions cut 0 bases from V and 0 bases from J, with 12 bases between. This CDR3 is CASSQESWAYSYEQYF. CDR3 in DNA: TGCGCCAGCAGCCAAGAATCTTGGGCATACTCCTACGAGCAGTACTTC.

This clone has only one observation. The V gene is TRBV28, the J gene TRBJ1-3; D unclear. The CDR3 has 15 amino acids. CDR1 and CDR2 from the germline V gene are MDHEN and SYDVKM. V gave up 1 base and J gave up 0 bases, with 7 bases separating them. CDR3 sequence reads: CASSLLGSSGNTIYF. The DNA for the CDR3 is TGTGCCAGCAGTTTATTGGGGAGCTCTGGAAACACCATATATTTT.